The 13 T cell receptor beta chains listed next were all sequenced from one sample in a study of OX40 agonist ivuxolimab in advanced cancers. Produced via immunoSEQ multiplex PCR; TCRdb's table is partial and in-frame only. In the table there are about 28,000 clones, approximately 84% of which are singletons. Source: CD4+ or CD8+ T cells sorted from blood, taken in a trial of the OX40 agonist ivuxolimab. These TCRs come from an adult with an advanced solid tumor such as melanoma, head and neck, liver or kidney cancer.

This chain uses TRBV30 with TRBJ1-2, with D possibly being TRBD1 (5 bases). This CDR3 contains 13 residues. Germline V CDR1 and CDR2: GTSNPN, SVGIG (reference sequence). V was clipped by 1 base and J by 2 bases, with 8 bases between them. The chain's CDR3 is CAWSEGRNYGYTF. Written as DNA, the CDR3 is TGTGCCTGGAGTGAGGGGCGAAACTATGGCTACACCTTC.

The rearrangement joins TRBV5-1 to TRBJ2-7; D uncertain. Germline V gene data show CDR1 as SGHRS and CDR2 as YFSETQ. V lost 0 bases, J lost 5 bases, and 3 bases lay in between. The CDR3 consists of 11 residues. DNA of the CDR3: TGCGCCAGCAGCTTGGCCCACGAGCAGTACTTC. Protein product: CASSLAHEQYF.

The V and J genes are TRBV7-8 and TRBJ1-1; 10 bases align to TRBD1. V dropped 2 bases and J dropped 3; count of bases not matched to a gene: 12. The CDR3 is made up of 18 amino acids. Per germline, CDR1 SGHVS and CDR2 FQNEAQ. For the CDR3, the DNA is TGTGCCAGCAGCTTAAGGTCCCGGACAGGGGGGAGTTACACTGAAGCTTTCTTT. Protein product: CASSLRSRTGGSYTEAFF.

The chain is built from TRBV6-5 and TRBJ1-1; D call uncertain. The germline V and J ends were trimmed by 0 bases and 1 base, with 12 bases remaining between them. Germline V gene data show CDR1 as MNHEY and CDR2 as SVGAGI. The CDR3 is 16 residues long. Here the CDR3 reads CASSYSSWAGNTEAFF. CDR3 nucleotides: TGTGCCAGCAGTTACTCGAGTTGGGCAGGGAACACTGAAGCTTTCTTT.

The chain joins TRBV11-2 to TRBJ2-1, with no clear D. The CDR3 loop spans 11 amino acids. Looked up from germline, CDR1 is SGHAT and CDR2 is FQNNGV. The V gene lost 4 bases and the J gene lost 6 bases, with 4 bases spanning the gap. CDR3 DNA: TGTGCCAGCAGCTGGGTCAATGAGCAGTTCTTC. This codes for CASSWVNEQFF.

V and J are TRBV5-6 and TRBJ2-7; a weak D match, TRBD2 (5 bases). Trimming took off 7 bases at V and 3 bases at J, with 14 bases between the two ends. Germline V gives CDR1 SGHDT, CDR2 YYEEEE. The CDR3 consists of 13 residues. The CDR3 DNA sequence: TGTGCCAGCGGCGGGCGGGCTCTCTACGAGCAGTACTTC. It specifies CASGGRALYEQYF.

This chain joins TRBV5-5 and TRBJ2-7, with D perhaps TRBD1 (5 bases). CDR1 is SGHKS and CDR2 is YYEKEE in the germline V gene (reference sequence). The CDR3 is 12 residues long. V lost 0 bases, J lost 5 bases, and 6 bases lay in between. The DNA of the CDR3 is TGTGCCAGCAGCTTGGGGGGCCACGAGCAGTACTTC. Translation: CASSLGGHEQYF.

This chain joins TRBV14 and TRBJ2-7; 7 bases map to TRBD1. The V and J ends lost 10 bases and 7 bases, in that order; junction bases with no gene match: 10. The CDR3 contains 12 residues. CDR1 and CDR2 (germline): SGHDN, FVKESK. CDR3 amino acids: CATTQGLREQYF. CDR3 nucleotide sequence: TGTGCCACCACACAGGGGCTCCGGGAGCAGTACTTC.

The CDR3 is CAISGSNNTVSITYEQYF. The DNA of the CDR3 is TGTGCCATCAGTGGGTCGAACAATACAGTTAGTATCACCTACGAGCAGTACTTC. The chain is built from TRBV10-3 and TRBJ2-7; D is uncertain. Germline CDR1 ENHRY, CDR2 SYGVKD. V lost 4 bases to trimming and J lost 2 bases, with 24 bases between them. There are 18 residues in the CDR3.

This sequence joins TRBV15 and TRBJ2-2, with D perhaps TRBD1 (5 bases). The V end was cut by 5 bases, the J end by 4 bases, with 14 bases between. Germline V gene lookup returns CDR1 LNHNV and CDR2 YYDKDF (reference sequence). This CDR3 contains 15 residues. The chain's CDR3 is CATSVGRVVTGELFF. The CDR3 nucleotides are TGTGCCACCAGCGTCGGCAGGGTCGTCACCGGGGAGCTGTTTTTT.

This chain links TRBV7-2 with TRBJ1-4; no clear D. CDR3 size: 15 residues. CDR1 is SGHTA and CDR2 is FQGNSA in the germline V gene. V shed 2 bases and J shed 4 bases, with 11 bases lying between them. The CDR3 sequence: CASSLNAGLNEKLFF. The DNA of the CDR3 is TGTGCCAGCAGCTTAAATGCAGGCCTTAATGAAAAACTGTTTTTT.

The V call is TRBV6-5, the J call TRBJ1-2, with D unresolved. The V end lost 6 bases, the J end lost 6 bases, and 11 bases lay between the germline ends. Germline loops: CDR1 MNHEY, CDR2 SVGAGI. This CDR3 comprises 12 residues. CDR3 sequence: CASRPDSDGYTF. CDR3 coding DNA: TGTGCCAGCAGACCTGACTCCGATGGCTACACCTTC.

The rearrangement links TRBV6-5 to TRBJ2-7; 12 bases line up with TRBD2. The CDR3 is 14 amino acids. J was trimmed by 4 bases and V by 6 bases; bases with no gene match: 4. CDR1 and CDR2 (germline): MNHEY, SVGAGI. The CDR3 nucleotides are TGTGCCAGCAGCACGACTAGCGGGAGATACGAGCAGTACTTC. Its protein product is CASSTTSGRYEQYF.